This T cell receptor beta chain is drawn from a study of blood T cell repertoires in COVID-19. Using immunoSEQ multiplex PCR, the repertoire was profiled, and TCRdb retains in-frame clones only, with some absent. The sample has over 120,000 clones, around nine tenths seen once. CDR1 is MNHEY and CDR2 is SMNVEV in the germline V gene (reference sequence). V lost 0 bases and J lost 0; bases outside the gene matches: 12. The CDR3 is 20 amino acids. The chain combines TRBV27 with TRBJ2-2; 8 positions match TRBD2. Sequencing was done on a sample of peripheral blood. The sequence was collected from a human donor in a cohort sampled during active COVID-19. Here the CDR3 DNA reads TGTGCCAGCAGTTTATCCCGATGGGTTAGCGGGGCCACGAACACCGGGGAGCTGTTTTTT. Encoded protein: CASSLSRWVSGATNTGELFF.